A selection of T cell receptor beta chains follows, all from one sample in a study of blood T cells in healthy people across ages. TCRdb used MiXCR to reprocess the 5' RACE reads, holding one entry per CDR3 protein. The sample lists approximately 800,000 distinct CDR3 sequences, roughly 64% occurring once. The sample was blood. Receptor source: a man younger than 40 in good health. The CDR3 runs from the conserved cysteine through the conserved F or W. Fields, in order: J gene, clone size, V gene, D gene, CDR3 protein, CDR3 DNA. D genes are given only for firm matches. Expanded clones are given a class, and other clones once, few, many or no size at all.

J gene: TRBJ2-1
clone size: .
V gene: TRBV20-1
D gene: TRBD2
CDR3 protein: CSARPPVLAGYNEQFF
CDR3 DNA: TGCAGTGCTAGACCCCCGGTGCTAGCGGGTTACAATGAGCAGTTCTTC

J gene: TRBJ2-7
clone size: .
V gene: TRBV12-3/TRBV12-4
D gene: .
CDR3 protein: CASSETGFTSYEQYF
CDR3 DNA: TGTGCCAGCAGTGAGACAGGTTTCACCTCCTACGAGCAGTACTTC

J gene: TRBJ2-1
clone size: .
V gene: TRBV3-1
D gene: TRBD2
CDR3 protein: CASSQPSTSGGYSEQFF
CDR3 DNA: TGTGCCAGCAGCCAGCCGTCGACTAGCGGGGGGTACAGTGAGCAGTTCTTC

J gene: TRBJ2-1
clone size: few
V gene: TRBV7-2
D gene: TRBD2
CDR3 protein: CASSSSGKGAHNEQFF
CDR3 DNA: TGTGCCAGCAGCTCTAGCGGGAAAGGGGCACACAATGAGCAGTTCTTC

J gene: TRBJ2-7
clone size: few
V gene: TRBV20-1
D gene: TRBD1
CDR3 protein: CSARTRQGKVLYEQYF
CDR3 DNA: TGCAGTGCTAGAACCCGACAGGGGAAGGTCCTTTACGAGCAGTACTTC

J gene: TRBJ2-1
clone size: .
V gene: TRBV5-1
D gene: TRBD2
CDR3 protein: CASRPTSGGTPNEQFF
CDR3 DNA: TGCGCCAGCAGACCGACTAGCGGGGGGACCCCCAATGAGCAGTTCTTC

J gene: TRBJ1-6
clone size: .
V gene: TRBV7-2
D gene: .
CDR3 protein: CASSRNNSPLHF
CDR3 DNA: TGTGCCAGCAGCCGAAATAATTCACCCCTCCACTTT

J gene: TRBJ2-5
clone size: .
V gene: TRBV20-1
D gene: .
CDR3 protein: CSAKFFQETQYF
CDR3 DNA: TGCAGTGCTAAATTCTTTCAAGAGACCCAGTACTTC

J gene: TRBJ1-2
clone size: .
V gene: TRBV6-5
D gene: .
CDR3 protein: CASSYSKEGTAGYTF
CDR3 DNA: TGTGCCAGCAGTTACTCGAAGGAGGGAACCGCTGGCTACACCTTC

J gene: TRBJ2-7
clone size: few
V gene: TRBV12-1
D gene: .
CDR3 protein: CASSPPPSVLGYEQYF
CDR3 DNA: TGTGCCAGCAGCCCCCCCCCTAGCGTTCTTGGCTACGAGCAGTACTTC

J gene: TRBJ2-7
clone size: few
V gene: TRBV7-9
D gene: .
CDR3 protein: CASSFSGHSSYEQYF
CDR3 DNA: TGTGCCAGCAGCTTCAGCGGTCATAGCTCCTACGAGCAGTACTTC

J gene: TRBJ1-2
clone size: few
V gene: TRBV29-1
D gene: .
CDR3 protein: CSVVGPRANYGYTF
CDR3 DNA: TGCAGCGTTGTCGGACCGAGAGCTAACTATGGCTACACCTTC

J gene: TRBJ2-1
clone size: .
V gene: TRBV20-1
D gene: .
CDR3 protein: CSAMAPSSYNEQFF
CDR3 DNA: TGCAGTGCTATGGCGCCCAGCTCCTACAATGAGCAGTTCTTC

J gene: TRBJ1-1
clone size: few
V gene: TRBV2
D gene: .
CDR3 protein: CASIGTLDTEAFF
CDR3 DNA: TGTGCCAGCATAGGGACGTTGGACACTGAAGCTTTCTTT

J gene: TRBJ1-1
clone size: .
V gene: TRBV27
D gene: .
CDR3 protein: CASSSGAGFMNTEAFF
CDR3 DNA: TGTGCCAGCAGTTCCGGCGCGGGGTTCATGAACACTGAAGCTTTCTTT

J gene: TRBJ2-1
clone size: .
V gene: TRBV20-1
D gene: .
CDR3 protein: CRRDDNEQFF
CDR3 DNA: TGCAGGAGGGACGACAATGAGCAGTTCTTC